This entry describes one T cell receptor (beta chain). This clone is a singleton in its sample. There is no known antigen for this receptor. It has no much larger one-base neighbor in the sample; base qualities were not kept. The treatment or condition label corresponds to: preoperative locoregional IRX-2 cytokine immunotherapy. The samples were obtained from a phase Ib study in which preoperative, locoregional IRX-2 cytokine immunotherapy intended to prime immune responses was tested. Before surgery, IRX-2 was given to the donors, who were patients with early-stage breast cancer. This sample is part of a study of preoperative IRX-2 immunotherapy in early breast cancer (dated by TCRdb to the late 2010s). Library preparation used the immunoSEQ multiplex PCR assay. TCRdb took over this immuneACCESS table, retaining in-frame rearrangements with V and J assigned. Such tables are incomplete; in checked studies, under half of the missing clones stem from an unresolved V gene, and the remainder is unexplained. The sample includes about 89,000 clones, with roughly 88% observed a single time. About 2.1% of the sample is taken by the ten largest.

The trim is 5 bases for V and 0 bases for J, with a gap of 7 bases between the germline ends. Reading from cysteine to phenylalanine, the CDR3 counts 13 amino acids. Only CDR3 DNA is held: 39 bases, read in frame from base 1. The chain is encoded by TRBV7-1 joined to TRBJ1-2; the D gene cannot be resolved reliably. TRBV7-1 is an open reading frame, and its role is uncertain. The source of this sequence is a human donor with breast cancer. The sample was tumor tissue, taken after IRX-2 immunotherapy. The sequenced DNA: TGTGCCAGCAGCCTAGACTCTAACTATGGCTACACCTTC. Translated, this is CASSLDSNYGYTF.